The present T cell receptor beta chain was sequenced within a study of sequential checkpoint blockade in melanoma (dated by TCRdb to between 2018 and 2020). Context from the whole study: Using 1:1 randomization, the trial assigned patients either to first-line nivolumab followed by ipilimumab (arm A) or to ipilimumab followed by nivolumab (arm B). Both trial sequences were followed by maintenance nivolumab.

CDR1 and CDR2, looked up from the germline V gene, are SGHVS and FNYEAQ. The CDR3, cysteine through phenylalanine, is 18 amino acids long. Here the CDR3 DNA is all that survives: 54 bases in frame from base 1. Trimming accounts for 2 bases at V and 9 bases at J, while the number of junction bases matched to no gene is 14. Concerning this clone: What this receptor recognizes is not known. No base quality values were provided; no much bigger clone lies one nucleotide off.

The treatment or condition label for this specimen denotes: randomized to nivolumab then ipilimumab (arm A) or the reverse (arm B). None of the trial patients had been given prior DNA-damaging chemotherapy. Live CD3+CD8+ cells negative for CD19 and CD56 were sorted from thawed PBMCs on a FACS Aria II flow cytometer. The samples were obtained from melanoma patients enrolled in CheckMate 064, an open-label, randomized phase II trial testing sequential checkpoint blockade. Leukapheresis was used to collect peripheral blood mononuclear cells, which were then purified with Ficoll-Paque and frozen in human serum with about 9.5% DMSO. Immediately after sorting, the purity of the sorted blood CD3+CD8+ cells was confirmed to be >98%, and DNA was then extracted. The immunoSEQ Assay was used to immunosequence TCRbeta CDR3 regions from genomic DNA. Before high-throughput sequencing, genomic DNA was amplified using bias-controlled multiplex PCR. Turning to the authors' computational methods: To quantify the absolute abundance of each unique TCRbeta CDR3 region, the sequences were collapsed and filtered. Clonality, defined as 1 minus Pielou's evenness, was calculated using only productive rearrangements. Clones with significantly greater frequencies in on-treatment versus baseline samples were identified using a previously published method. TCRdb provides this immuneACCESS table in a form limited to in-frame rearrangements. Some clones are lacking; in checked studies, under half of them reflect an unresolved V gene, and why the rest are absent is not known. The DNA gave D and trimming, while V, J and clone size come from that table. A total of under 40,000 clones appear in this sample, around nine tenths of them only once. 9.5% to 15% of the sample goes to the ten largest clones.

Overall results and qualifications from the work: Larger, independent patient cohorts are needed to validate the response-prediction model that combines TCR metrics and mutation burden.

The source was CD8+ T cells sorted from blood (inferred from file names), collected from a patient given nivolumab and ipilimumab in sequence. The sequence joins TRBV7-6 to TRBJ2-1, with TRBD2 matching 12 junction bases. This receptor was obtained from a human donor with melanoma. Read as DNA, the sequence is TGTGCCAGCAGCTTAACCCAAGGCTATGGACTAGCGGGGAGTGAGCAGTTCTTC. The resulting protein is CASSLTQGYGLAGSEQFF. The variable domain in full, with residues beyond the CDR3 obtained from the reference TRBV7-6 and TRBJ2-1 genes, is GAGVSQSPRYKVTKRGQDVALRCDPISGHVSLYWYRQALGQGPEFLTYFNYEAQQDKSGLPNDRFSAERPEGSISTLTIQRTEQRDSAMYRCASSLTQGYGLAGSEQFFGPGTRLTVL.